These 9 T cell receptor beta chains were all obtained from the same sample, sequenced in a study of blood T cell repertoires in COVID-19. Method: immunoSEQ multiplex PCR; TCRdb's copy keeps in-frame clones and lacks some. In the table there are about 160,000 clones, 85% to 90% of which are singletons. Sequenced sample: PBMCs or T cells enriched from blood (not recorded which). The origin of the receptors is a woman aged 45-59 years who had recovered from COVID-19.

The J gene is TRBJ1-1, the V gene TRBV11-1, with D maybe TRBD1 (5 bases). The CDR3 is 12 amino acids. Between the trimmed V and J ends, which lost 3 bases and 4 bases, there was a span of 6 bases. Germline V lookup: CDR1 SGHAT, CDR2 FQDESV (reference sequence). The CDR3 DNA reads TGTGCCAGCAGCTTCAGGGCCACTGAAGCTTTCTTT. Its protein is CASSFRATEAFF.

The rearrangement links TRBV6-6 to TRBJ1-2; D call uncertain. Trimming took 6 bases from V and 8 from J, leaving 10 bases between them. Germline V lookup: CDR1 MNHNY, CDR2 SVGAGI (reference sequence). CDR3 length equals 11 residues. The CDR3, as DNA: TGTGCCAGCAGAATGGTGAGCGGCTACACCTTC. Its protein is CASRMVSGYTF.

The chain has TRBV7-3 and TRBJ1-1; maybe TRBD1 (6 bases). V was clipped by 0 bases and J by 12 bases, with 14 bases between them. CDR3 length: 13 amino acids. Germline V CDR1 and CDR2: SGHTA, FQGTGA. The CDR3 is CASSLTGQGTTFF. In nucleotides, the CDR3 is TGTGCCAGCAGCTTAACGGGGCAGGGGACGACTTTCTTT.

This clone was picked up one time. V is TRBV7-2 and J is TRBJ2-2; a possible D gene is TRBD1 (6 bases). Germline V gene lookup returns CDR1 SGHTA and CDR2 FQGNSA. This CDR3 has 16 residues. V was cut by 4 bases and J by 0 bases, with 12 bases left in between. The CDR3 nucleotides read TGTGCCAGCAGCTCCAGGGGTTCGCCGAACACCGGGGAGCTGTTTTTT. The encoded protein is CASSSRGSPNTGELFF.

The CDR3 nucleotides are TGTGCCACCAGTGACCCCGGGACAGGGAGGAACTATGGCTACACCTTC. Its protein product is CATSDPGTGRNYGYTF. The chain has TRBV24-1 and TRBJ1-2; TRBD1 agrees at 9 bases. The CDR3 consists of 16 residues. After removal of 4 bases from V and 2 bases from J, the junction contained 7 bases not matched to a gene. The germline V gene encodes CDR1 KGHDR and CDR2 SFDVKD.

The J gene is TRBJ2-7, the V gene TRBV2; D perhaps matches TRBD1 (5 bases). The CDR3 totals 12 residues. The germline gives CDR1 SNHLY, CDR2 FYNNEI. V gave up 1 base and J gave up 5 bases, with 6 bases separating them. In DNA, the CDR3 is TGTGCCAGCAGTGAAGGGGGCGACGAGCAGTACTTC. Protein sequence: CASSEGGDEQYF.

CDR3 loop: CASSPRGQGEKLFF. The CDR3 DNA sequence: TGTGCCAGCTCACCACGAGGACAGGGTGAAAAACTGTTTTTT. The rearrangement joins TRBV18 to TRBJ1-4; the match to TRBD1 covers 8 bases. CDR1 is KGHSH and CDR2 is LQKENI in the germline V gene. Trimming at V came to 1 base and at J to 7 bases, leaving 2 bases not matched to a gene. CDR3 length: 14 amino acids.

This clone was observed a single time. The CDR3 sequence: CASSGLAGGLRTDTQYF. CDR3 nucleotides: TGTGCCAGCAGTGGACTAGCGGGGGGGTTAAGGACAGATACGCAGTATTTT. This chain joins TRBV6-1 and TRBJ2-3, with TRBD2 identical over 14 bases. The CDR3 is made up of 17 amino acids. V lost 4 bases to trimming and J lost 3 bases; unmatched junction nucleotides: 6. The germline gives CDR1 MNHNS, CDR2 SASEGT.

V and J are TRBV6-2 or TRBV6-3 and TRBJ1-5; TRBD1 is a possible D gene (5 bases). The CDR3 is made up of 16 amino acids. V shed 6 bases and J shed 7 bases, with 22 bases lying between them. Looked up from germline, CDR1 is MNHEY and CDR2 is SVGEGT. The CDR3 nucleotides read TGTGCCAGCAGCCCCCGGGGCTCCGGGGGGAGACAGCCCCAGCATTTT. It codes for CASSPRGSGGRQPQHF.